The clone carrying this TCR beta chain appeared many times. There were TCR beta CDR3 regions amplified from RNA transcripts. During a first-round RT-PCR of the TCR CDR3, the HTBI primer set was used. TCRdb analysed the multiplex PCR reads with MiXCR anew, one entry per CDR3 protein. The table records under 400,000 distinct CDR3 sequences, 13% of them present only once. The sample is drawn from a study of T cells in Graves' hyperthyroidism and ophthalmopathy. V dropped 5 bases and J dropped 7; count of bases not matched to a gene: 15. The germline gives CDR1 LNHDA, CDR2 SQIVND (reference sequence). The CDR3 length is 17 residues.

The chain carries TRBV19 and TRBJ2-1; 9 positions agree with TRBD1. The receptor comes from a young woman with Graves' hyperthyroidism. Material: blood. CDR3: CASSPQTGGDPLNEQFF. The CDR3 DNA follows: TGTGCCAGTAGTCCCCAGACAGGGGGAGACCCGTTAAATGAGCAGTTCTTC.